Here is one T cell receptor (beta chain) with its context. This record comes from a study of T cell responses to AZD1222 COVID-19 vaccine. Libraries were prepared by immunoSEQ multiplex PCR; TCRdb keeps only in-frame clonotypes and omits some of them. The sample shows approximately 180,000 clones, over 85% of them seen only once. V lost 5 bases and J lost 9, with 14 bases in between. Germline-derived CDR1 and CDR2 are MDHEN and SYDVKM. The CDR3 is 14 residues long. The sequences come from peripheral blood, collected on day 0 of AZD1222 vaccination. The rearrangement links TRBV28 to TRBJ1-6, with D possibly TRBD1 on 6 matching bases. The clonotype originates from an adult in good health. In DNA form, the CDR3 reads TGTGCCAGCAGTCCGGGACACAGAGGTTCACCCCTCCACTTT. Residues: CASSPGHRGSPLHF.